This is a list of T cell receptor beta chains from one sample in a study of radiation and T cells in renal cell carcinoma. Some clones are missing from TCRdb's copy, which holds only in-frame ones; the method was immunoSEQ multiplex PCR. Of about 150,000 clones in the sample, 88% are singletons; the top ten hold roughly 4.1%. The specimen was blood, collected from a patient whose treatment included radiotherapy and nephrectomy. These receptor sequences come from a woman in her seventies with renal cell carcinoma. Each CDR3 is given without its conserved first and last residue. The D gene is left open where the match is weak. Expanded clones get a size class; other rows say once, few or many, or leave the size out.

d_call j_call v_call clone_size cdr3_aa
NA TRBJ2-1 TRBV2 NA ASSTDGRSYNEQF
NA TRBJ2-7 TRBV19 NA ASSMGSDSGQY
NA TRBJ2-5 TRBV7-2 NA ASSLISPPRETQY
NA TRBJ2-5 TRBV25-1 NA ASRVGEVTQY
TRBD1 TRBJ1-4 TRBV27 once ASSILTGSKGKLF
NA TRBJ1-6 TRBV5-4 NA ASSQPNSPLH
NA TRBJ1-6 TRBV5-1 once ASSLGGEPPLH
NA TRBJ1-1 TRBV11-2 NA ASSGSWNTEAF
TRBD1 TRBJ1-5 TRBV6-5 NA ASSYTGGGDQPQH
NA TRBJ2-1 TRBV29-1 NA SVPPAGANEQF
NA TRBJ2-5 TRBV5-6 NA ASSLGLSGTGTQY
NA TRBJ2-3 TRBV5-1 NA ASSPFGGTSTDTQY
NA TRBJ2-1 TRBV7-2 NA ASSLVQSGEQF
NA TRBJ2-4 TRBV19 NA ASSLRDLGNIQY
NA TRBJ1-2 TRBV4-3 NA ASSQAVKSNYGYT
TRBD2 TRBJ2-1 TRBV19 NA ASSTLAERNEQF
NA TRBJ1-6 TRBV2 few ASSGGGVNSPLH
NA TRBJ2-1 TRBV28 NA ASSQAITGLSYNEQF
NA TRBJ2-1 TRBV5-1 once ASSLAPQGAGYNEQF
TRBD1 TRBJ2-5 TRBV7-2 NA ASSPGTEETQY
TRBD1 TRBJ2-3 TRBV10-1 NA ASSTTGAEGTDTQY
NA TRBJ1-5 TRBV30 NA AWSVGGGKQPQH
TRBD2 TRBJ2-3 TRBV9 NA ASSPRGVFTDTQY
NA TRBJ1-3 TRBV2 NA ASSGDQGNTIY
NA TRBJ1-3 TRBV5-1 NA ASSLEGSGNTIY
TRBD1 TRBJ1-2 TRBV5-8 NA ASRDRGVMGYT
TRBD1 TRBJ2-2 TRBV9 NA ASSVGAGGTGELF
NA TRBJ1-1 TRBV11-2 once ASSLISADSEAF
NA TRBJ1-2 TRBV6-5 NA ASSPYQKHNYGYT
TRBD1 TRBJ1-2 TRBV9 NA ASSSPDRDPYGYT
NA TRBJ1-2 TRBV5-1 NA ASSLDFGLGYGYT
NA TRBJ2-7 TRBV6-5 NA ASSTAAGEQY
TRBD1 TRBJ2-7 TRBV6-5 NA ASSRDRYYEQY
TRBD1 TRBJ1-5 TRBV5-1 NA ASSPGQGASQPQH
TRBD1 TRBJ1-4 TRBV5-1 NA ASSLQGARDEKLF
NA TRBJ1-1 TRBV18 NA ASSPPIYEAF
NA TRBJ2-2 TRBV2 NA ASSEALAGELF
NA TRBJ1-1 TRBV4-3 NA ASSPTGLTNTEAF
NA TRBJ1-5 TRBV30 NA AWSPDRSSNQPQH
TRBD1 TRBJ2-1 TRBV5-6 NA ASSPRDRGNEQF
NA TRBJ1-1 TRBV21-1 NA ASSKPALNTEAF
NA TRBJ1-2 TRBV28 NA AADGGYNLQA
NA TRBJ2-1 TRBV7-3 NA ASSRTATFYNEQF
NA TRBJ1-1 TRBV7-9 NA AIGWNTEAF
NA TRBJ1-4 TRBV4-3 NA ASSQDRGRHEKLF
NA TRBJ2-1 TRBV28 NA ASSPRASGRF
NA TRBJ1-2 TRBV19 NA ASSISVERPNYGYT
NA TRBJ2-3 TRBV4-3 NA ASSQARDRTDTQY
NA TRBJ2-3 TRBV5-1 NA ASSLGSATDTQY
NA TRBJ2-7 TRBV7-8 once ASSLLAGSPSYEQY
TRBD1 TRBJ2-1 TRBV27 NA ASSSGQGLYNEQF
NA TRBJ1-2 TRBV2 NA ASSAARAHGYT
NA TRBJ1-5 TRBV4-2 few ASSQEKGQPQH
NA TRBJ1-4 TRBV6-5 NA ASSFRQGREKLF
TRBD1 TRBJ1-4 TRBV5-6 NA ASSYGPGTGKTSGEKLF
NA TRBJ1-2 TRBV19 once ASSIRGSNYGYT
NA TRBJ2-1 TRBV28 NA ASSFQGGIHEQF
NA TRBJ2-7 TRBV29-1 NA SALGGQGELYEQY
TRBD2 TRBJ2-3 TRBV6-5 NA ASSPGGGDTDTQY
NA TRBJ2-5 TRBV10-3 NA AISDPAGGGVRTGRAQY